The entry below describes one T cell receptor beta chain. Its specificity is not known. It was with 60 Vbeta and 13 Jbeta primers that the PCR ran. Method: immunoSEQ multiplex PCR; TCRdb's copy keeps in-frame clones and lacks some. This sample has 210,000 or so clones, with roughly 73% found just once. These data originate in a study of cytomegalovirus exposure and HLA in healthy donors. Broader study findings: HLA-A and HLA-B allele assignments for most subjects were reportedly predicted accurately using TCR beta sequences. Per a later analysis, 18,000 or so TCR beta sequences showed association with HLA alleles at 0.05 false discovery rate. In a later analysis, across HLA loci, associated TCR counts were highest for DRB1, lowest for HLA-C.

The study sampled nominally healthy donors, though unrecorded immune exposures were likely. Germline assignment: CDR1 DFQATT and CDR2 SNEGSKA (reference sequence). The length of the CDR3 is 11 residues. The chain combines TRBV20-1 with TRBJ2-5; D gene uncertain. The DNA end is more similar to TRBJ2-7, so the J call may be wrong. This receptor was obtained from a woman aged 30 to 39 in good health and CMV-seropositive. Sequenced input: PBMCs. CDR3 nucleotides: TGCAGCCCCCGGTCCCGCTACGAGCAGTACTTC. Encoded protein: CSPRSRYEQYF.